This note documents a single T cell receptor beta chain sequence. In the study's own analysis: Reference gene primer amplification gave estimated nucleated cell counts. Sequencing used immunoSEQ multiplex PCR; TCRdb keeps in-frame clones, though not all of them. The V and J calls and the clone size are those of that table, but D and trimming were determined from the DNA. The table has under 110,000 clones, approximately 90% seen once. This entry comes from a study of blood T cell repertoires in COVID-19. CDR3 length: 14 residues. V trimming: 4 bases; J trimming: 6 bases; junction bases outside the gene matches: 5. Germline CDR1 is MNHEY and CDR2 is SVGAGI.

This chain uses TRBV6-5 with TRBJ2-1; 8 nucleotides agree with TRBD1. The clonotype was recovered from a middle-aged man with acute or convalescent COVID-19. The sample comprised peripheral blood. CDR3 sequence reads: CASSFGQGFNEQFF. CDR3 in DNA: TGTGCCAGCAGTTTCGGACAGGGCTTCAATGAGCAGTTCTTC.